The 28 T cell receptor beta chains in this list originate from one sample, sequenced in a study of blood T cell repertoires in COVID-19. Assay used: immunoSEQ multiplex PCR; TCRdb lists only in-frame clones, some missing. Altogether about 270,000 clones are present, around nine tenths being singletons, with the ten largest covering about 8.7%. The specimen was peripheral blood. These receptors were collected from a man between 35 and 55 years old with active or convalescent COVID-19.

In DNA, the CDR3 is TGTGCCAGCAGTTTTGCGGGGATGATGGAGACCCAGTACTTC. Its protein is CASSFAGMMETQYF. The chain couples TRBV27 to TRBJ2-5; D is possibly TRBD2 (6 bases). The ends were cut back, 3 bases at V and 5 bases at J, with 13 bases in the middle. CDR1 MNHEY and CDR2 SMNVEV come from the germline V gene (reference sequence). This CDR3 contains 14 residues.

The rearrangement joins TRBV10-3 to TRBJ1-4; TRBD1 might be the D (6 bases). CDR3 length: 13 amino acids. CDR1 ENHRY and CDR2 SYGVKD come from the germline V gene. The V and J ends lost 3 bases and 8 bases respectively, with 10 bases between them. The CDR3 DNA reads TGTGCCATCAGTGATCCCGACAGGGAAAAACTGTTTTTT. Translating it yields CAISDPDREKLFF.

V gene TRBV7-2 combines with J gene TRBJ2-1, with 7 bases fitting TRBD1. The CDR3 runs 14 residues. Germline CDR1 and CDR2: SGHTA and FQGNSA. With 5 bases clipped from V and 7 bases from J, the junction kept 8 bases outside the gene matches. Here the CDR3 DNA reads TGTGCCAGCAGCCCGTGGACAGGTCGGAATGAGCAGTTCTTC. Its protein is CASSPWTGRNEQFF.

The gene calls are TRBV28 and TRBJ2-1; TRBD2 agrees at 10 bases. The CDR3 has 16 amino acids. After removal of 6 bases from V and 5 bases from J, the junction contained 10 bases not matched to a gene. Germline V gives CDR1 MDHEN, CDR2 SYDVKM. The CDR3 spells CASSGLGLADNNEQFF. The CDR3 DNA is TGTGCCAGCAGCGGCCTCGGACTAGCGGATAACAATGAGCAGTTCTTC.

The table lists this clone with a few counts. This chain connects TRBV24-1 to TRBJ1-4, with D perhaps matching TRBD1 (5 bases). V shed 4 bases and J shed 10 bases, with 15 bases lying between them. Germline CDR1 is KGHDR and CDR2 is SFDVKD. The CDR3 is 14 residues long. CDR3 in amino acids: CATSDPTGGGKLFF. CDR3 sequence (DNA): TGTGCCACCAGTGACCCCACCGGGGGTGGAAAACTGTTTTTT.

The V and J genes are TRBV5-1 and TRBJ2-1, with D tentatively TRBD1 (7 bases). Per the germline V gene, CDR1 is SGHRS and CDR2 is YFSETQ. The CDR3 is made up of 15 amino acids. With 0 bases removed from V and 8 bases from J, the gap between germline ends came to 15 bases. The CDR3 sequence: CASSLGQGGGDEQFF. The DNA of the CDR3 is TGCGCCAGCAGCTTGGGACAGGGTGGCGGGGATGAGCAGTTCTTC.

The V gene is TRBV9, the J gene TRBJ2-7; 7 bases line up with TRBD1. The CDR3 consists of 16 residues. Germline lookup yields CDR1 SGDLS and CDR2 YYNGEE. Germline trimming cut 3 bases from V and 1 base from J; bases unmatched to any gene: 10. CDR3 region: CASSASDRRPSYEQYF. Written as DNA, the CDR3 is TGTGCCAGCAGCGCATCGGACAGGCGACCTTCCTACGAGCAGTACTTC.

The chain is built from TRBV2 and TRBJ1-3, with TRBD1 matching over 7 bases. Trimming removed 8 bases from V and 3 bases from J; junction bases left unmatched: 1. The CDR3 has 12 residues. Germline V CDR1 and CDR2: SNHLY, FYNNEI. Here the CDR3 DNA reads TGTGCCAGCTCAGGGGGTGGAAACACCATATATTTT. Translating it yields CASSGGGNTIYF.

This sequence joins TRBV28 and TRBJ1-1; D is unclear. In germline, CDR1 is MDHEN, CDR2 SYDVKM. V lost 5 bases, J lost 7 bases, and 8 bases lay in between. The CDR3 is 11 residues long. The CDR3 is CASSVLREAFF. The CDR3 DNA sequence: TGTGCCAGCAGTGTCCTACGTGAAGCTTTCTTT.

CDR3 sequence (DNA): TGTGCCAGCAGGCGGACAGGGGAAAACATTCAGTACTTC. Its protein is CASRRTGENIQYF. This chain connects TRBV6-5 to TRBJ2-4, with 9 bases aligning to TRBD1. The CDR3 runs 13 residues. V was clipped by 6 bases and J by 5 bases; unmatched bases: 2. Germline V gene data show CDR1 as MNHEY and CDR2 as SVGAGI.

V is TRBV4-1 and J is TRBJ2-7; possible D gene TRBD2, 5 bases. CDR1 and CDR2 (germline): MGHRA, YSYEKL. This CDR3 spans 15 amino acids. V lost 0 bases to trimming and J lost 3 bases, with 12 bases between them. The CDR3 loop reads CASSQEPAGYYEQYF. The DNA for the CDR3 is TGCGCCAGCAGCCAAGAACCCGCGGGCTACTACGAGCAGTACTTC.

This clone was detected once. The chain links TRBV7-6 to TRBJ1-1; possibly TRBD1 for D (6 bases). Germline lookup yields CDR1 SGHVS and CDR2 FNYEAQ. This CDR3 has 14 amino acids. V was trimmed by 1 base and J by 4 bases, leaving 10 bases between them. CDR3 bases: TGTGCCAGCAGCTTAGAGGAAGGGGGCACTGAAGCTTTCTTT. It translates to CASSLEEGGTEAFF.

The CDR3 reads CASGGGSLDEQYF. In nucleotides, the CDR3 is TGTGCCAGCGGGGGCGGGAGTCTGGACGAGCAGTACTTC. This chain joins TRBV9 and TRBJ2-7; possible D gene TRBD2, 7 bases. Trimming removed 7 bases at V and 5 bases at J, with 16 bases between. This CDR3 contains 13 residues. Germline lookup yields CDR1 SGDLS and CDR2 YYNGEE.

The chain recombines TRBV5-6 with TRBJ2-7; D gene ambiguous. V dropped 4 bases and J dropped 3 bases, with 8 bases sitting between them. This CDR3 contains 12 residues. Per germline, CDR1 SGHDT and CDR2 YYEEEE. The DNA for the CDR3 is TGTGCCAGCAGCACGACTGTCTACGAGCAGTACTTC. It translates to CASSTTVYEQYF.

This rearrangement joins TRBV2 to TRBJ2-3; possibly TRBD2 for D (6 bases). The CDR3 covers 13 residues. The germline V gene encodes CDR1 SNHLY and CDR2 FYNNEI. Trimming cost V 7 bases and J 1 base, with 9 bases left between them. The CDR3 DNA sequence: TGTGCCAGCACCGGGGGAGGCACAGATACGCAGTATTTT. It specifies CASTGGGTDTQYF.

This clone was recorded only once. The chain recombines TRBV7-2 with TRBJ2-7, with 13 nucleotides matching TRBD2. Germline V gene lookup returns CDR1 SGHTA and CDR2 FQGNSA. Losses at the gene ends were 3 bases for V and 4 bases for J; bases not matched to a gene: 3. CDR3 length equals 15 residues. The CDR3 here is CASSFGLAGVYEQYF. The DNA for the CDR3 is TGTGCCAGCAGCTTCGGACTAGCGGGAGTTTACGAGCAGTACTTC. Based on the CDR3 plus reference TRBV7-2 and TRBJ2-7, the full variable domain is GAGVSQSPSNKVTEKGKDVELRCDPISGHTALYWYRQSLGQGLEFLIYFQGNSAPDKSGLPSDRFSAERTGGSVSTLTIQRTQQEDSAVYLCASSFGLAGVYEQYFGPGTRLTVT.

V is TRBV4-2 and J is TRBJ1-4; D remains unclear. This CDR3 has 16 residues. CDR1 and CDR2 from the germline V gene are LGHNA and YNFKEQ. Trimming left V 0 bases short and J 2 bases short, with 10 bases between. The CDR3 spells CASSQENRATNEKLFF. The DNA of the CDR3 is TGTGCCAGCAGCCAAGAAAACCGAGCGACTAATGAAAAACTGTTTTTT.

DNA of the CDR3: TGTGCCAGCCGGGAGAGCTCCTACGAGCAGTACTTC. It is translated as CASRESSYEQYF. The V gene is TRBV6-5, the J gene TRBJ2-7; D possibly corresponds to TRBD2 (6 bases). CDR3 length equals 12 residues. CDR1 MNHEY and CDR2 SVGAGI come from the germline V gene. The germline V and J ends were trimmed by 8 bases and 0 bases, with 8 bases remaining between them.

CDR3 in DNA: TGTGCCACCAGTGATTTAGACAGGGTTAGCTACACCTTC. It translates to CATSDLDRVSYTF. The rearrangement links TRBV24-1 to TRBJ1-2, with 7 positions matching TRBD1. CDR1 KGHDR and CDR2 SFDVKD come from the germline V gene. CDR3 length: 13 amino acids. The J segment lost 9 bases and the V segment lost 1 base, leaving 4 bases of the junction unmatched.

The gene calls are TRBV9 and TRBJ2-7, with a weak D call TRBD2 (6 bases). Germline CDR1 reads SGDLS; CDR2 reads YYNGEE. The CDR3 consists of 16 residues. The germline V and J ends were trimmed by 0 bases and 5 bases, with 18 bases remaining between them. The CDR3 loop is CASSVALGPGDDEQYF. For the CDR3, the DNA is TGTGCCAGCAGCGTAGCGTTAGGGCCGGGGGACGACGAGCAGTACTTC.

The count of this clone is one. The chain joins TRBV5-1 to TRBJ2-1, with 9 bases aligning to TRBD2. Germline lookup yields CDR1 SGHRS and CDR2 YFSETQ. Germline trimming cut 4 bases from V and 6 bases from J; bases unmatched to any gene: 8. The CDR3 totals 15 residues. The CDR3: CASSGGAGGINEQFF. The CDR3 DNA follows: TGCGCCAGCAGCGGCGGGGCGGGAGGGATCAATGAGCAGTTCTTC.

V and J are TRBV18 and TRBJ1-4; D may be TRBD1 (5 bases). Trimming pared 4 bases from V and 4 bases from J, leaving 10 bases between. CDR3 length: 14 amino acids. The germline gives CDR1 KGHSH, CDR2 LQKENI. In DNA, the CDR3 is TGTGCCAGCTCACGGCCCCAGGGTAATGAAAAACTGTTTTTT. Amino acid sequence: CASSRPQGNEKLFF.

The chain is built from TRBV14 and TRBJ1-4; 7 nucleotides match TRBD1. The J segment lost 10 bases and the V segment lost 1 base, leaving 3 bases of the junction unmatched. The CDR3 length is 13 residues. The germline V gene has CDR1 SGHDN and CDR2 FVKESK. The CDR3 sequence: CASSQAQGGKLFF. The CDR3 DNA follows: TGTGCCAGCAGCCAAGCTCAGGGGGGAAAACTGTTTTTT.

This clone was recorded a few times. V gene TRBV25-1 combines with J gene TRBJ1-2; 7 bases fit TRBD1. Germline CDR1 and CDR2: MGHDK and SYGVNS. This CDR3 is 13 amino acids long. V was clipped by 7 bases and J by 8 bases; unmatched bases: 10. For the CDR3, the DNA is TGTGCCAGCAAAGAGGAGACAGGGAGGGGCTACACCTTC. Amino acids: CASKEETGRGYTF.

The chain carries TRBV5-6 and TRBJ2-7; TRBD1 might be the D (6 bases). There are 12 residues in the CDR3. V was clipped by 4 bases and J by 6 bases, with 11 bases between them. Germline lookup yields CDR1 SGHDT and CDR2 YYEEEE. As DNA, the CDR3 is TGTGCCAGCAGCACGGGACAAAGCGAGCAGTACTTC. Amino acids: CASSTGQSEQYF. The complete variable domain, with remaining parts taken from reference TRBV5-6 and TRBJ2-7, reads DAGVTQSPTHLIKTRGQQVTLRCSPKSGHDTVSWYQQALGQGPQFIFQYYEEEERQRGNFPDRFSGHQFPNYSSELNVNALLLGDSALYLCASSTGQSEQYFGPGTRLTVT.

The chain links TRBV3-1 (or the pseudogene TRBV3-2) to TRBJ2-3; D gene ambiguous. V lost 4 bases and J 0 bases, leaving 11 bases between the germline ends. Germline loops: CDR1 LGHDT, CDR2 YNNKEL (reference sequence). The CDR3 length is 15 residues. In DNA form, the CDR3 reads TGTGCCAGCAGCCGGAGCGCGACTAGCACAGATACGCAGTATTTT. Encoded protein: CASSRSATSTDTQYF.

The V call is TRBV3-1 (or the pseudogene TRBV3-2), the J call TRBJ1-2; D uncertain. The length of the CDR3 is 15 residues. V was clipped by 1 base and J by 2 bases, with 11 bases between them. Germline CDR1 LGHDT, CDR2 YNNKEL (reference sequence). This CDR3 reads CASSQGQEVNYGYTF. The CDR3 bases are TGTGCCAGCAGCCAAGGGCAGGAGGTCAACTATGGCTACACCTTC.

V usage is TRBV28 and J usage is TRBJ1-2; D is perhaps TRBD1 (5 bases). The germline CDR1 and CDR2 sequences are MDHEN and SYDVKM. CDR3 length: 12 residues. V lost 3 bases and J lost 7, with 9 bases in between. The CDR3, as DNA: TGTGCCAGCAGTTTGGGCGGGGGTGGCTACACCTTC. This codes for CASSLGGGGYTF.